What follows is one T cell receptor (beta chain) and its context. What it recognizes is unknown. The CDR3 totals 14 residues. Trimming cost V 4 bases and J 4 bases, with 11 bases left between them. Germline CDR1 reads MNHEY; CDR2 reads SVGEGT. The data were taken from a study of T-cell memory formation after mild COVID-19. Study findings and constraints: Clones shrinking between day 15 and 85 showed a balanced CD4/CD8 split, and those that grew later tilted toward CD4+. Some SARS-CoV-2-responding clones were already detected in memory before infection.

Libraries for TCRalpha and TCRbeta carried sample barcodes and unique molecular identifiers via 5'RACE. TCRdb processed the 5' RACE reads anew with MiXCR; each CDR3 protein has one entry. The sample holds just under 550,000 distinct CDR3 sequences; roughly 20% are singletons and the top ten take around 12%. The chain has TRBV6-2 or TRBV6-3 and TRBJ2-4; D is possibly TRBD2 (5 bases). This receptor was obtained from an adult woman who had mild COVID-19 (a few samples of this study predate the infection). Cell type and time point are not known. Sequenced: PBMCs or a T cell subset sorted from them (not recorded which). CDR3 residues: CASSSDGIKNIQYF. CDR3 nucleotide sequence: TGTGCCAGCAGTTCCGACGGGATTAAAAACATTCAGTACTTC.